A single sample gave rise to the 23 T cell receptor beta chains below, sequenced in a study of control samples from healthy donors and cancer patients. TCRdb keeps only in-frame clones here, not all; method: immunoSEQ multiplex PCR. The sample holds some 95,000 clones, about 86% seen once. The sequenced sample consisted of blood. The receptors derive from a young man in good health.

This sequence joins TRBV14 and TRBJ1-3, with D unclear. The CDR3 is 14 amino acids. Trimming pared 6 bases from V and 1 base from J, leaving 10 bases between. CDR1 is SGHDN and CDR2 is FVKESK in the germline V gene. The CDR3 DNA sequence: TGTGCCAGCAGTGTTACGATATCTGGAAACACCATATATTTT. Translated, it gives CASSVTISGNTIYF.

The V call is TRBV3-1 (or the pseudogene TRBV3-2), the J call TRBJ2-7, with TRBD2 matching 8 bases. The CDR3 is 15 residues long. The germline V gene has CDR1 LGHDT and CDR2 YNNKEL (reference sequence). V trimming: 4 bases; J trimming: 3 bases; junction bases outside the gene matches: 8. Written as DNA, the CDR3 is TGTGCCAGCAGCCGGCGAAGCGGGAGAGTCTACGAGCAGTACTTC. This gives the protein CASSRRSGRVYEQYF.

V gene TRBV13 combines with J gene TRBJ1-3, with D possibly being TRBD1 (5 bases). CDR3 length: 14 amino acids. The germline V gene encodes CDR1 PRHDT and CDR2 FYEKMQ (reference sequence). Trimming stripped 5 bases from V and 4 bases from J, with 12 bases between. The CDR3 is CASSPGGNGNTIYF. CDR3 in DNA: TGTGCCAGCAGCCCCGGGGGGAACGGAAACACCATATATTTT.

The V call is TRBV7-9, the J call TRBJ2-3; the match to TRBD2 covers 7 bases. The CDR3 is 13 residues long. V lost 7 bases to trimming and J lost 5 bases; unmatched junction nucleotides: 6. The germline gives CDR1 SEHNR, CDR2 FQNEAQ (reference sequence). The DNA for the CDR3 is TGTGCCAGCACCCCTTTAGCGGGAGATACGCAGTATTTT. Amino acids: CASTPLAGDTQYF.

This clone is a singleton in its sample. The V call is TRBV6-1, the J call TRBJ1-6; weak D call: TRBD1 (6 bases). Germline V CDR1 and CDR2: MNHNS, SASEGT. The V gene lost 0 bases and the J gene lost 0 bases, with 12 bases spanning the gap. The CDR3 length is 18 residues. For the CDR3, the DNA is TGTGCCAGCAGTGAAGCGGGGGGCAGGAGCTCCTATAATTCACCCCTCCACTTT. It translates to CASSEAGGRSSYNSPLHF.

The chain joins TRBV4-2 to TRBJ2-1; no clear D. CDR3 length equals 16 residues. V lost 4 bases and J lost 0, with 13 bases in between. Germline V lookup: CDR1 LGHNA, CDR2 YNFKEQ. CDR3: CASSPVSRSSYNEQFF. In nucleotides, the CDR3 is TGTGCCAGCAGCCCAGTCAGTCGAAGCTCCTACAATGAGCAGTTCTTC.

The gene calls are TRBV27 and TRBJ2-7; 8 nucleotides line up with TRBD2. From germline, CDR1 is MNHEY and CDR2 SMNVEV (reference sequence). The CDR3 covers 14 residues. V shed 5 bases, J shed 4 bases, and the junction held 7 bases outside the gene matches. The CDR3, as DNA: TGTGCCAGCAGTACGGTAGCGGGACTGTACGAGCAGTACTTC. This codes for CASSTVAGLYEQYF.

The chain uses TRBV15 and TRBJ2-5; D remains unclear. V shed 1 base and J shed 4 bases, with 16 bases lying between them. In germline, CDR1 is LNHNV, CDR2 YYDKDF (reference sequence). This CDR3 is built from 16 residues. The chain's CDR3 is CATSRVSHLFGETQYF. CDR3 in DNA: TGTGCCACCAGCAGAGTATCACACCTATTTGGAGAGACCCAGTACTTC.

This clone was recorded only once. CDR3: CASSYGASRAFF. In nucleotides, the CDR3 is TGTGCCAGCAGTTACGGGGCAAGTAGGGCTTTCTTT. The rearrangement links TRBV6-2 or TRBV6-3 to TRBJ1-1; D is possibly TRBD1 (5 bases). The CDR3 has 12 amino acids. Germline V gene sequence: CDR1 MNHEY, CDR2 SVGEGT. Trimming removed 2 bases at V and 11 bases at J, with 12 bases between.

This clone has just a few counts. The chain joins TRBV15 to TRBJ1-5; 8 nucleotides align to TRBD1. The V gene end was trimmed by 4 bases and the J gene end by 2 bases; junction bases not matched to a gene: 7. CDR3 length equals 16 residues. The germline gives CDR1 LNHNV, CDR2 YYDKDF (reference sequence). The DNA for the CDR3 is TGTGCCACCAGCAAAGGGACAGGCGTTGGCAATCAGCCCCAGCATTTT. As protein: CATSKGTGVGNQPQHF.

The CDR3 DNA reads as TGTGCCAGCAGTTATGACTCAGATTACGAGCAGTACTTC. The encoded protein is CASSYDSDYEQYF. This chain links TRBV6-5 with TRBJ2-7; no reliable D call. This CDR3 region has 13 residues. CDR1 is MNHEY, CDR2 SVGAGI, per germline. The germline V and J ends were trimmed by 3 bases and 4 bases, with 10 bases remaining between them.

As for this clone: The sample contains more than one DNA sequence encoding this CDR3. The gene calls are TRBV4-1 and TRBJ2-3; D gene ambiguous. CDR1 and CDR2 (germline): MGHRA, YSYEKL. Trimming left V 1 base short and J 4 bases short, with 3 bases between. The CDR3 loop spans 12 amino acids. The CDR3: CASSQGPDTQYF. CDR3 sequence (DNA): TGCGCCAGCAGCCAAGGGCCAGATACGCAGTATTTT.

The rearrangement links TRBV18 to TRBJ2-3; 7 nucleotides agree with TRBD1. Germline values: CDR1 KGHSH, CDR2 LQKENI. This CDR3 is 15 amino acids long. J was trimmed by 0 bases and V by 4 bases; bases with no gene match: 4. The CDR3: CASSQGQRSTDTQYF. In DNA form, the CDR3 reads TGTGCCAGCTCACAGGGACAGCGTAGCACAGATACGCAGTATTTT. Filled out from reference TRBV18 and TRBJ2-3, the complete variable domain reads NAGVMQNPRHLVRRRGQEARLRCSPMKGHSHVYWYRQLPEEGLKFMVYLQKENIIDESGMPKERFSAEFPKEGPSILRIQQVVRGDSAAYFCASSQGQRSTDTQYFGPGTRLTVL.

This chain joins TRBV27 and TRBJ1-4; 8 bases are shared with TRBD1. CDR1 is MNHEY, CDR2 SMNVEV, per germline (reference sequence). There are 14 residues in the CDR3. V was pared by 6 bases and J by 7 bases, with 7 bases of the junction left unmatched. The CDR3 DNA reads as TGTGCCAGCAGCTACGGGACAGGCGGTGAAAAACTGTTTTTT. Its protein is CASSYGTGGEKLFF. The whole variable domain, filled in from reference TRBV27 and TRBJ1-4, reads EAQVTQNPRYLITVTGKKLTVTCSQNMNHEYMSWYRQDPGLGLRQIYYSMNVEVTDKGDVPEGYKVSRKEKRNFPLILESPSPNQTSLYFCASSYGTGGEKLFFGSGTQLSVL.

The chain couples TRBV28 to TRBJ1-3, with 7 bases lining up with TRBD1. The CDR3 covers 15 residues. The J segment lost 4 bases and the V segment lost 3 bases, leaving 6 bases of the junction unmatched. Per the germline V gene, CDR1 is MDHEN and CDR2 is SYDVKM. The CDR3 DNA is TGTGCCAGCAGTTTGTCCACAGGGGTCGGAAACACCATATATTTT. As protein: CASSLSTGVGNTIYF.

In the case of this clone: Other DNA sequences in the sample encode the same CDR3. The rearrangement joins TRBV7-2 to TRBJ2-5; perhaps TRBD2 as D (6 bases). The V gene's germline CDR1 is SGHTA and CDR2 FQGNSA. Trimming took 5 bases from V and 4 from J, leaving 14 bases between them. The CDR3 loop spans 14 amino acids. The DNA for the CDR3 is TGTGCCAGCAGCCTAGGAGGGCGAGGAGAGACCCAGTACTTC. It specifies CASSLGGRGETQYF. Supplemented by reference TRBV7-2 and TRBJ2-5, the full variable domain reads GAGVSQSPSNKVTEKGKDVELRCDPISGHTALYWYRQSLGQGLEFLIYFQGNSAPDKSGLPSDRFSAERTGGSVSTLTIQRTQQEDSAVYLCASSLGGRGETQYFGPGTRLLVL.

V usage is TRBV27 and J usage is TRBJ1-5, with a possible D match to TRBD1 (5 bases). Germline V gene lookup returns CDR1 MNHEY and CDR2 SMNVEV (reference sequence). The V end was cut by 6 bases, the J end by 6 bases, with 12 bases between. This CDR3 has 13 amino acids. The CDR3 protein is CASRQGFGQPQHF. CDR3 in DNA: TGTGCCAGCAGGCAGGGTTTTGGTCAGCCCCAGCATTTT.

The rearrangement joins TRBV3-1 (or the pseudogene TRBV3-2) to TRBJ2-1; D may be TRBD1 or TRBD2 (5 bases each). Looked up from germline, CDR1 is LGHDT and CDR2 is YNNKEL (reference sequence). V was clipped by 2 bases and J by 7 bases, with 18 bases between them. The CDR3 sequence is 16 residues long. CDR3 DNA sequence: TGTGCCAGCAGCCAACTCGGGACCCGAAGGTTGAATGAGCAGTTCTTC. This codes for CASSQLGTRRLNEQFF.

The V call is TRBV5-6, the J call TRBJ2-5, with 13 bases fitting TRBD2. Germline assignment: CDR1 SGHDT and CDR2 YYEEEE. Trimming at V came to 3 bases and at J to 5 bases, leaving 10 bases not matched to a gene. The CDR3 is 17 residues long. CDR3: CASSYRTSGSGRETQYF. In nucleotides, the CDR3 is TGTGCCAGCAGCTACCGGACTAGCGGGAGCGGAAGGGAGACCCAGTACTTC.

In regard to this clone: Different DNA sequences within this sample yield the same CDR3. The rearrangement uses TRBV24-1 and TRBJ1-2; no firm D call. The CDR3 is 13 amino acids. Trimming removed 5 bases from V and 1 base from J, with 7 bases in between. In germline, CDR1 is KGHDR, CDR2 SFDVKD. CDR3 bases: TGTGCCACCAGTGCAGGCGTTAACTATGGCTACACCTTC. Its translation: CATSAGVNYGYTF.

The CDR3 DNA follows: TGTGCCAGCAGCCCCCGACATATTAAAGATGAAGCTTTCTTT. Its translation: CASSPRHIKDEAFF. This chain links TRBV9 with TRBJ1-1; D uncertain. Trimming removed 4 bases at V and 7 bases at J, with 17 bases between. Germline V gene sequence: CDR1 SGDLS, CDR2 YYNGEE. The CDR3 is made up of 14 amino acids. The variable domain in full, completed from reference TRBV9 and TRBJ1-1, reads DSGVTQTPKHLITATGQRVTLRCSPRSGDLSVYWYQQSLDQGLQFLIQYYNGEERAKGNILERFSAQQFPDLHSELNLSSLELGDSALYFCASSPRHIKDEAFFGQGTRLTVV.

V usage is TRBV6-5 and J usage is TRBJ2-2, with 11 bases identical to TRBD2. The CDR3 totals 16 residues. Per the germline V gene, CDR1 is MNHEY and CDR2 is SVGAGI. Unmatched junction bases numbered 6, after V lost 4 bases and J lost 5 bases. In nucleotides, the CDR3 is TGTGCCAGCAGTTCCCCCACTAGCGGGAGAACCGGGGAGCTGTTTTTT. This codes for CASSSPTSGRTGELFF.

This clone occurred once. The chain joins TRBV27 to TRBJ2-5; TRBD2 matches at 8 bases. Per the germline V gene, CDR1 is MNHEY and CDR2 is SMNVEV (reference sequence). The CDR3 is made up of 14 amino acids. The J segment lost 4 bases and the V segment lost 3 bases, leaving 4 bases of the junction unmatched. Here the CDR3 DNA reads TGTGCCAGCAGTTTGGGTCTAGCGGGAGAGACCCAGTACTTC. This translates into CASSLGLAGETQYF.